Listed below are T cell receptor beta chains from one sample, sequenced in a study of T cell repertoires in cytomegalovirus infection. TCRdb processed the reads anew with MiXCR; each CDR3 protein has one entry. The table lists 750,000 to 900,000 distinct CDR3 sequences, under 35% of them singletons. Their cognate antigens are unknown. Sequenced material: cultured CD8+ T cells from PBMCs, taken from culture after CMV antigen stimulation. All receptors derive from a human donor in good health (CMV status not recorded). Some clones in this sample may be carry-over from other donors' samples. Both conserved end residues are part of each CDR3. A D gene is named only where the DNA matches it firmly. Size tells how often a clone was seen (once, few, many) or the class of an expanded clone, and some rows leave it out.

size	D	J	V	CDR3	DNA
once	.	TRBJ1-5	TRBV6-2/TRBV6-3	CASSPGQSGPQHF	TGTGCCAGCAGCCCCGGACAGTCAGGGCCCCAGCATTTT
few	.	TRBJ2-1	TRBV7-9	CASSSGSETRSYNEQFF	TGTGCCAGCAGCTCGGGCTCCGAGACAAGATCCTACAATGAGCAGTTCTTC
.	TRBD1	TRBJ2-7	TRBV19	CASSIGGTGRSYEQYF	TGTGCCAGTAGTATAGGGGGGACAGGGAGGTCCTACGAGCAGTACTTC
few	.	TRBJ1-1	TRBV14	CASSLTGRSEAFF	TGTGCCAGCAGCCTTACTGGAAGGTCTGAAGCTTTCTTT
.	TRBD2	TRBJ2-3	TRBV6-5	CASSSYSGSPSDTQYF	TGTGCCAGCAGTTCCTATAGCGGGAGCCCAAGTGATACGCAGTATTTT
few	TRBD2	TRBJ2-3	TRBV20-1	CSARGLAGGSFTDTQYF	TGCAGTGCTCGGGGACTAGCGGGGGGGTCTTTCACAGATACGCAGTATTTT
.	TRBD1	TRBJ1-2	TRBV7-9	CASSGRGTGDGYTF	TGTGCCAGCAGCGGTAGAGGGACAGGGGATGGCTACACCTTC
once	.	TRBJ1-2	TRBV29-1	CSVADRGKKGYTF	TGCAGCGTTGCCGATCGAGGGAAAAAAGGCTACACTTTC
few	.	TRBJ1-4	TRBV7-9	CASSLLEKNEKLFF	TGTGCCAGCAGCCTTCTGGAAAAGAATGAAAAACTGTTTTTT
few	.	TRBJ2-1	TRBV27	CASSSLDRTPNNEQFF	TGTGCCAGCAGTTCGCTAGACAGAACTCCTAACAATGAGCAGTTCTTC
many	.	TRBJ1-5	TRBV7-8	CASSLGRVGNQPQHF	TGTGCCAGCAGCTTAGGGCGGGTTGGCAATCAGCCCCAGCATTTT
.	.	TRBJ1-3	TRBV6-6	CASSPFQDVSGNTIYF	TGTGCCAGCAGCCCTTTCCAAGACGTGTCTGGAAACACCATATATTTT
.	TRBD1	TRBJ1-2	TRBV6-5	CASRPGQLRGYTF	TGTGCCAGCAGACCGGGACAGCTGAGGGGCTACACCTTC
few	.	TRBJ1-6	TRBV11-2	CASSFWRGSNSPLHF	TGTGCCAGCAGCTTTTGGAGGGGGTCCAATTCACCCCTCCACTTT
.	TRBD1	TRBJ1-2	TRBV27	CASRTGGAYGYTF	TGTGCCAGCAGGACAGGGGGCGCCTATGGCTACACCTTC
.	TRBD1	TRBJ2-1	TRBV7-9	CASSDRDRGPNEQFF	TGTGCCAGCAGCGACCGGGACAGGGGGCCCAATGAGCAGTTCTTC
few	.	TRBJ2-5	TRBV9	CASSDLDTQETQYF	TGTGCCAGCAGTGACTTGGACACCCAAGAGACCCAGTACTTC
many	.	TRBJ1-1	TRBV7-6	CASSLISPIKMNTEAFF	TGTGCCAGCAGCTTAATTTCCCCGATCAAGATGAACACTGAAGCTTTCTTT
few	.	TRBJ1-2	TRBV4-3	CASSQDLGGGEGYTF	TGCGCCAGCAGCCAAGATCTCGGAGGGGGAGAAGGCTACACCTTC
few	.	TRBJ2-2	TRBV6-6	CASSSPELFF	TGTGCCAGCAGTTCCCCTGAGCTGTTTTTT
.	.	TRBJ2-7	TRBV4-2	CASSPDSAPEYEQYF	TGTGCCAGCAGCCCGGACAGTGCCCCGGAGTACGAGCAGTACTTC
many	TRBD1	TRBJ2-7	TRBV19	CASSPPDRPYEQYF	TGTGCCAGTAGTCCCCCGGACAGGCCCTACGAGCAGTACTTC
many	TRBD1	TRBJ1-3	TRBV9	CASSPQGGFGNTIYF	TGTGCCAGCAGCCCCCAGGGGGGCTTTGGAAACACCATATATTTT
.	TRBD1	TRBJ2-5	TRBV27	CASTTGGRETQYF	TGTGCCAGCACCACAGGGGGCAGGGAGACCCAGTACTTC
.	.	TRBJ2-1	TRBV2	CASLGFEQFF	TGTGCCAGCCTGGGCTTTGAGCAGTTCTTC
.	TRBD2	TRBJ2-2	TRBV7-9	CASSLIWRGANTGELFF	TGTGCCAGCAGCTTAATATGGCGGGGGGCGAACACCGGGGAGCTGTTTTTT
few	.	TRBJ2-7	TRBV12-3/TRBV12-4	CASSLAEIGTGAYEQYF	TGTGCCAGCAGTTTAGCTGAAATCGGTACGGGTGCCTACGAGCAGTACTTC
many	.	TRBJ1-5	TRBV7-8	CASSSGTFKHF	TGTGCCAGCAGCTCCGGGACATTTAAACATTTT
.	TRBD1	TRBJ2-2	TRBV27	CASRSGGANTGELFF	TGTGCCAGCAGATCAGGGGGTGCGAACACCGGGGAGCTGTTTTTT
.	.	TRBJ1-5	TRBV28	CANSLTPDGYSNQPQHF	TGTGCCAACAGTTTAACCCCGGACGGCTATAGCAATCAGCCCCAGCATTTT
few	.	TRBJ2-2	TRBV12-5	CASGFLEWDTGELFF	TGTGCTAGTGGTTTCCTAGAGTGGGACACCGGGGAGCTGTTTTTT
.	TRBD1	TRBJ1-5	TRBV19	CASAWGTGRNQPQHF	TGTGCCAGTGCATGGGGGACAGGGCGCAATCAGCCCCAGCATTTT
few	TRBD1	TRBJ2-1	TRBV20-1	CSARGGYEQFF	TGCAGTGCTCGAGGGGGCTATGAGCAGTTCTTC
.	TRBD2	TRBJ2-4	TRBV18	CASSPPTAGGNIQYF	TGTGCCAGCTCACCACCGACGGCGGGGGGCAACATTCAGTACTTC
few	.	TRBJ2-7	TRBV19	CASSLLLGYEQYF	TGTGCCAGTAGTCTACTCCTCGGCTACGAGCAGTACTTC
.	TRBD2	TRBJ2-1	TRBV20-1	CSAVSGGDYNEQFF	TGCAGTGCCGTTAGCGGGGGAGACTACAATGAGCAGTTCTTC
.	TRBD1	TRBJ2-2	TRBV4-3	CASSPDREVTGELFF	TGCGCCAGCAGCCCGGACAGGGAAGTCACCGGGGAGCTGTTTTTT
few	TRBD1	TRBJ1-1	TRBV7-9	CASSLALRAGGNTEAFF	TGTGCCAGCAGCTTAGCGCTTCGGGCAGGGGGGAACACTGAAGCTTTCTTT
.	TRBD2	TRBJ2-7	TRBV10-3	CAISERVRDYYEQYF	TGTGCCATCAGTGAGAGAGTACGGGACTACTACGAGCAGTACTTC
many	.	TRBJ1-1	TRBV6-5	CASSNLGGEAFF	TGTGCCAGCAGTAACCTGGGGGGTGAAGCTTTCTTT
few	TRBD1	TRBJ1-4	TRBV4-1	CASSRQGQGDEKLFF	TGCGCCAGCAGTAGGCAGGGGCAGGGGGATGAAAAACTGTTTTTT
few	TRBD2	TRBJ2-4	TRBV7-9	CASSTGLALPKNIQYF	TGTGCCAGCAGCACGGGACTAGCGTTGCCCAAAAACATTCAGTACTTC
many	.	TRBJ1-5	TRBV6-1	CASTELGLQPQHF	TGTGCCAGCACAGAGTTAGGGCTCCAGCCCCAGCATTTT
.	TRBD2	TRBJ2-3	TRBV29-1	CSVGSGGEIDTQYF	TGCAGCGTTGGTAGCGGGGGGGAGATAGATACGCAGTATTTT
few	TRBD1	TRBJ1-1	TRBV7-9	CASRTSQTGVNTEAFF	TGTGCCAGCAGAACCAGTCAGACAGGGGTAAACACTGAAGCTTTCTTT
.	TRBD2	TRBJ2-3	TRBV9	CASESGGGADTQYF	TGTGCCAGCGAAAGCGGGGGGGGCGCAGATACGCAGTATTTT
.	TRBD1	TRBJ1-5	TRBV6-2/TRBV6-3	CASIQRGAGGDSNQPQHF	TGTGCCAGCATCCAGAGGGGGGCAGGGGGCGACAGCAATCAGCCCCAGCATTTT
.	.	TRBJ1-2	TRBV27	CASSLYRDYGYTF	TGTGCCAGCAGTTTGTACAGGGACTATGGCTACACCTTC
.	TRBD2	TRBJ2-3	TRBV24-1	CATPEVSGVSTDTQYF	TGTGCCACCCCGGAAGTGAGCGGGGTTAGCACAGATACGCAGTATTTT